This T cell receptor beta chain was documented in a study of blood T cells in healthy people across ages. Findings and caveats of the study: Both higher diversity and more naive CD4+ cells marked long-lived donors when set against aged donors.

CDR3 length: 16 residues. Germline assignment: CDR1 SNHLY and CDR2 FYNNEI. V was cut by 5 bases and J by 5 bases, with 21 bases left in between. PCR was performed a second time for 7 to 11 cycles using a sample-barcoded 5' primer and a J-beta primer mix. TCRdb re-called the 5' RACE reads with MiXCR, one entry per CDR3 protein. In the table there are hundreds of thousands of distinct CDR3 sequences, 45% to 60% of which are singletons. This clonotype appeared many times. Its cognate antigen is unknown. This sequence originates from a woman aged 80 or over in good health. The chain combines TRBV2 with TRBJ2-5; D possibly matches TRBD1 or TRBD2 (5 bases each). Sequenced input: blood. CDR3 DNA: TGTGCCAGCAGTTCGGAGCGGACATCTTCCGGGGAGACCCAGTACTTC. This sequence encodes CASSSERTSSGETQYF.